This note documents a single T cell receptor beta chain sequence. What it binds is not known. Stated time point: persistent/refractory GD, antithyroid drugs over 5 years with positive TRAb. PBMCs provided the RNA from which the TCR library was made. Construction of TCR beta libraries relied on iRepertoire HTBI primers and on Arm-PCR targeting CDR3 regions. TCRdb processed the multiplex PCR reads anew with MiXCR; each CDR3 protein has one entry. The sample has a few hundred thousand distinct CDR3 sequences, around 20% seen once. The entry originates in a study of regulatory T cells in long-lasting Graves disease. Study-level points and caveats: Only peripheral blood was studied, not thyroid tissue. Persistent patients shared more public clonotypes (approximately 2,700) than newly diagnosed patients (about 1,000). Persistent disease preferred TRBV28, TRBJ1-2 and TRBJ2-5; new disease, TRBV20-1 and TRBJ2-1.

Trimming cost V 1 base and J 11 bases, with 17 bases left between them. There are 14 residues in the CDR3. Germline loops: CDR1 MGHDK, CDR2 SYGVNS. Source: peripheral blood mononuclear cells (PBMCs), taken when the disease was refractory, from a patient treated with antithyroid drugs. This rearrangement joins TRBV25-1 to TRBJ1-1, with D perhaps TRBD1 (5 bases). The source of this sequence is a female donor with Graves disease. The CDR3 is CASSELRPGGAAFF. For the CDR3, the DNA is TGTGCCAGCAGTGAATTGAGGCCCGGAGGGGCGGCTTTCTTT.